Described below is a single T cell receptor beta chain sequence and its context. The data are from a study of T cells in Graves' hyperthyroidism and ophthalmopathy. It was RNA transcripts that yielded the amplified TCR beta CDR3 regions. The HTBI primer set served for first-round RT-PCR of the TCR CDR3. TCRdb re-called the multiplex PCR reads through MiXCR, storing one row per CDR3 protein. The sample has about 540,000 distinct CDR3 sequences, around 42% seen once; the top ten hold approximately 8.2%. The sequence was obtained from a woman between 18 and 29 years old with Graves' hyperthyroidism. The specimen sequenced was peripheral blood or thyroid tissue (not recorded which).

CDR3 sequence: CASSIFPGQNYEQYF. In DNA, the CDR3 is TGTGCCAGCAGCATCTTCCCGGGACAGAACTACGAGCAGTACTTC. The V call is TRBV2, the J call TRBJ2-7; the match to TRBD1 covers 7 bases. This CDR3 is built from 15 residues. Germline V gene data show CDR1 as SNHLY and CDR2 as FYNNEI. The junction had 11 bases not matched to a gene; V was cut back by 6 bases and J by 3 bases.